Listed here are 14 T cell receptor beta chains from one sample, sequenced in a study of Graves' ophthalmopathy and Graves' hyperthyroidism. RNA transcripts served as template for amplifying TCR beta CDR3 sequences. HTBI primers were employed in first-round RT-PCR, then a second-round multiplex PCR followed. Via MiXCR, TCRdb re-called the multiplex PCR reads, giving one row per CDR3 protein. The repertoire includes roughly 480,000 distinct CDR3 sequences, over 13% of them detected once, and roughly 10% sits in the top ten. The material sequenced was blood. The origin of the receptors is a woman in her 30s with Graves' ophthalmopathy.

Ten or more counts support this clonotype. The chain uses TRBV15 and TRBJ2-5, with D perhaps TRBD2 (6 bases). Trimming left V 2 bases short and J 4 bases short, with 14 bases between. The germline V gene encodes CDR1 LNHNV and CDR2 YYDKDF (reference sequence). The CDR3 length is 15 residues. CDR3 protein: CATSRYLPGGETQYF. Here the CDR3 DNA reads TGTGCCACCAGCAGATACCTCCCCGGGGGAGAGACCCAGTACTTC. Using reference TRBV15 and TRBJ2-5 for the parts outside the CDR3, the full variable domain is DAMVIQNPRYQVTQFGKPVTLSCSQTLNHNVMYWYQQKSSQAPKLLFHYYDKDFNNEADTPDNFQSRRPNTSFCFLDIRSPGLGDTAMYLCATSRYLPGGETQYFGPGTRLLVL.

This clonotype has just a few counts. The V and J genes are TRBV29-1 and TRBJ2-7; TRBD2 is a possible D gene (5 bases). This CDR3 has 13 amino acids. Germline CDR1 is SQVTM and CDR2 is ANQGSEA. Trimming pared 5 bases from V and 2 bases from J, leaving 13 bases between. This chain's CDR3 is CSVYIAPAYEQYF. In nucleotides, the CDR3 is TGCAGCGTTTATATAGCGCCAGCCTACGAGCAGTACTTC.

This clonotype has just a few counts. This chain links TRBV4-2 with TRBJ2-5; D ambiguous. With 2 bases removed from V and 1 base from J, the gap between germline ends came to 11 bases. Per the germline V gene, CDR1 is LGHNA and CDR2 is YNFKEQ. The CDR3 has 15 residues. Here the CDR3 DNA reads TGTGCCAGCAGCCAAAACGGCGGTACCCAAGAGACCCAGTACTTC. Its protein is CASSQNGGTQETQYF.

This clonotype was recorded at least ten times. The chain uses TRBV29-1 and TRBJ2-2; no definite D call. V was trimmed by 5 bases and J by 4 bases, leaving 11 bases between them. In germline, CDR1 is SQVTM, CDR2 ANQGSEA. The CDR3 runs to 13 residues. This CDR3 is CSVQRTGTGELFF. The CDR3 nucleotides read TGCAGCGTTCAACGAACGGGCACCGGGGAGCTGTTTTTT.

This clonotype was counted at least ten times. The chain combines TRBV15 with TRBJ2-5; maybe TRBD1 (5 bases). The length of the CDR3 is 14 residues. V was trimmed by 1 base and J by 5 bases, leaving 11 bases between them. Germline V CDR1 and CDR2: LNHNV, YYDKDF (reference sequence). The CDR3 nucleotides are TGTGCCACCAGCAGAGTCTCTAAGGGGGAGACCCAGTACTTC. It encodes CATSRVSKGETQYF. Looking up the rest from reference TRBV15 and TRBJ2-5 gives the full variable domain: DAMVIQNPRYQVTQFGKPVTLSCSQTLNHNVMYWYQQKSSQAPKLLFHYYDKDFNNEADTPDNFQSRRPNTSFCFLDIRSPGLGDTAMYLCATSRVSKGETQYFGPGTRLLVL.

This clonotype was detected ten times or more. The chain is built from TRBV6-1 and TRBJ2-5; no definite D call. This CDR3 comprises 14 residues. V was pared by 5 bases and J by 6 bases, with 16 bases between. Germline lookup yields CDR1 MNHNS and CDR2 SASEGT. The CDR3 DNA follows: TGTGCCAGCAGTCTAAACCCGGGCCCAAAGACCCAGTACTTC. It encodes CASSLNPGPKTQYF.

V and J are TRBV28 and TRBJ1-5, with D perhaps matching TRBD1 (5 bases). The CDR3 has 16 amino acids. Germline CDR1 is MDHEN and CDR2 is SYDVKM. V lost 5 bases and J 4 bases, leaving 18 bases between the germline ends. CDR3 region: CASSAWAGHTNQPQHF. The CDR3 nucleotides read TGTGCCAGCAGTGCTTGGGCAGGGCACACGAATCAGCCCCAGCATTTT.

This clonotype was seen repeatedly, ten times or more. The gene calls are TRBV15 and TRBJ1-5, with D unresolved. CDR1 is LNHNV and CDR2 is YYDKDF in the germline V gene (reference sequence). There are 13 residues in the CDR3. V lost 3 bases to trimming and J lost 2 bases, with 5 bases between them. In DNA form, the CDR3 reads TGTGCCACCAGCAGGGACGGCAATCAGCCCCAGCATTTT. This translates into CATSRDGNQPQHF.

This clonotype turned up a few times. The rearrangement links TRBV7-3 to TRBJ2-3, with D perhaps TRBD1 (5 bases). This CDR3 has 15 residues. From germline, CDR1 is SGHTA and CDR2 FQGTGA. The V end lost 1 base, the J end lost 0 bases, and 8 bases lay between the germline ends. CDR3 coding DNA: TGTGCCAGCAGCTTAATGCCAGGGAGCACAGATACGCAGTATTTT. Translation gives CASSLMPGSTDTQYF.

This clonotype was seen many times. The chain links TRBV3-1 to TRBJ1-1; no reliable D call. Between the trimmed V and J ends, which lost 2 bases and 8 bases, there was a span of 9 bases. Germline V CDR1 and CDR2: LGHDT, YNNKEL (reference sequence). CDR3 size: 12 residues. The CDR3 region is CASSQMPGEAFF. The CDR3 nucleotides read TGTGCCAGCAGCCAAATGCCGGGGGAAGCTTTCTTT.

At least ten counts were recorded for this clonotype. The chain combines TRBV7-8 with TRBJ2-7, with TRBD1 identical over 8 bases. The ends lost 4 bases at V and 3 bases at J; junction bases unmatched: 8. Germline V gene data show CDR1 as SGHVS and CDR2 as FQNEAQ. This CDR3 contains 15 residues. The CDR3 region is CASSWGQANGYEQYF. CDR3 nucleotide sequence: TGTGCCAGCAGCTGGGGACAGGCGAACGGCTACGAGCAGTACTTC.

This clonotype was detected many times. V usage is TRBV20-1 and J usage is TRBJ1-3; the D is unclear. CDR1 and CDR2 (germline): DFQATT, SNEGSKA (reference sequence). There are 12 residues in the CDR3. Trimming took off 8 bases at V and 2 bases at J, with 10 bases between the two ends. The CDR3 DNA reads TGCAGTTCGACCGGGGCTGGAAACACCATATATTTT. Its translation is CSSTGAGNTIYF.

This clonotype was found many times. The V and J genes are TRBV5-1 and TRBJ2-7, with 10 bases lining up with TRBD2. CDR1 and CDR2 from the germline V gene are SGHRS and YFSETQ. The CDR3 length is 13 residues. The V and J ends lost 3 bases and 7 bases, in that order; junction bases with no gene match: 4. The CDR3 loop reads CASSSGLAREQYF. The DNA of the CDR3 is TGCGCCAGCAGCTCGGGACTAGCGCGAGAGCAGTACTTC. Together with reference TRBV5-1 and TRBJ2-7, the CDR3 gives the full variable domain: KAGVTQTPRYLIKTRGQQVTLSCSPISGHRSVSWYQQTPGQGLQFLFEYFSETQRNKGNFPGRFSGRQFSNSRSEMNVSTLELGDSALYLCASSSGLAREQYFGPGTRLTVT.

This clonotype was observed at least ten times. This chain joins TRBV7-9 and TRBJ1-2; D unclear. V was cut by 2 bases and J by 3 bases, with 7 bases left in between. From germline, CDR1 is SEHNR and CDR2 FQNEAQ (reference sequence). The CDR3 loop spans 13 amino acids. The CDR3 here is CASSLRDDYGYTF. In DNA form, the CDR3 reads TGTGCCAGCAGCTTACGGGATGACTATGGCTACACCTTC. Based on the CDR3 plus reference TRBV7-9 and TRBJ1-2, the full variable domain is DTGVSQNPRHKITKRGQNVTFRCDPISEHNRLYWYRQTLGQGPEFLTYFQNEAQLEKSRLLSDRFSAERPKGSFSTLEIQRTEQGDSAMYLCASSLRDDYGYTFGSGTRLTVV.